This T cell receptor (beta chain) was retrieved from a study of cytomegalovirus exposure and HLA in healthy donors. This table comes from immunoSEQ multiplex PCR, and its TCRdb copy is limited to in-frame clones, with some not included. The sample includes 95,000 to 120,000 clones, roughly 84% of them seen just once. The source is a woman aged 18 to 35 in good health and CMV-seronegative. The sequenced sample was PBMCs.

The chain's CDR3 is CASSIGAGDYEQYF. The CDR3 DNA reads TGTGCCAGCTCCATAGGAGCGGGGGACTACGAGCAGTACTTC. The V and J genes are TRBV9 and TRBJ2-7; 8 positions agree with TRBD2. The germline gives CDR1 SGDLS, CDR2 YYNGEE. There are 14 residues in the CDR3. J lost 3 bases, V lost 7 bases, and 9 bases had no gene match.